The entry below gives a single TCR beta chain sequence along with its context. Its target is not known. The sample is drawn from a study of metastatic and nonmetastatic thyroid tumors. About the study: Repertoires from malignant and benign thyroid patients were compared across blood and tumor or nodule tissue. Overall study findings and caveats: A significant increase in TCR beta diversity was reportedly seen in malignant thyroid tumors relative to benign nodules, in blood and tumor.

No treatment had been given to any patient before thyroid surgery. V dropped 4 bases and J dropped 7 bases, with 11 bases sitting between them. The CDR3 is 12 amino acids. In germline, CDR1 is LGHDT, CDR2 YNNKEL (reference sequence). TCRdb re-analyzed the PCR reads through MiXCR. The sample yields about 28,000 clones, less than 30% seen once. This clonotype originated in a female donor with papillary thyroid cancer or a benign thyroid nodule (not recorded which). Some clones in this sample may be carry-over from other donors' samples. Sample: blood. V usage is TRBV3-1 and J usage is TRBJ2-7; D possibly corresponds to TRBD2 (6 bases). CDR3 DNA sequence: TGTGCCAGCAGCCGCCGGGAGAGGGAGCAGTACTTC. Protein sequence: CASSRREREQYF.